One sample yielded the 6 T cell receptor beta chains listed below, sequenced in a study of T cell responses to AZD1222 COVID-19 vaccine. Only in-frame clones appear in the TCRdb table, and some are missing; sequencing was by immunoSEQ multiplex PCR. The sample includes 85,000 to 90,000 clones, roughly 87% of them seen just once. Sequencing used peripheral blood, obtained on day 0 of AZD1222 vaccination. All receptors derive from an adult in good health.

This chain links TRBV5-4 with TRBJ1-6, with 9 bases fitting TRBD1. With V trimmed by 3 bases and J by 8 bases, 6 bases remained unmatched. The CDR3 contains 15 residues. Germline V gene lookup returns CDR1 SGHNT and CDR2 YYREEE (reference sequence). The CDR3 DNA reads as TGTGCCAGCAGCTCGGGACAGGGTAGGGATTCACCCCTCCACTTT. This encodes CASSSGQGRDSPLHF.

The CDR3 here is CASSSTWGGELFF. The DNA of the CDR3 is TGTGCCAGCAGTTCCACATGGGGCGGGGAGCTGTTTTTT. This sequence joins TRBV2 and TRBJ2-2; D is uncertain. The germline V and J ends were trimmed by 5 bases and 7 bases, with 11 bases remaining between them. This CDR3 is built from 13 residues. The germline gives CDR1 SNHLY, CDR2 FYNNEI.

The chain combines TRBV28 with TRBJ1-1; D not resolved. Germline CDR1 MDHEN, CDR2 SYDVKM. The CDR3 has 14 amino acids. Trimming took 5 bases from V and 0 from J, leaving 10 bases between them. The CDR3 loop is CASSVWLMNTEAFF. CDR3 nucleotides: TGTGCCAGCAGTGTTTGGCTGATGAACACTGAAGCTTTCTTT.

V usage is TRBV12-3 or TRBV12-4 and J usage is TRBJ2-3; no definite D call. The ends were cut back, 5 bases at V and 4 bases at J, with 7 bases in the middle. This CDR3 comprises 12 residues. The CDR3 here is CASSLQADTQYF. DNA for the CDR3: TGTGCCAGCAGTCTCCAAGCAGATACGCAGTATTTT.

CDR3 in amino acids: CASSQGTGVRTDTQYF. For the CDR3, the DNA is TGTGCCAGCAGCCAAGGGACAGGGGTGAGGACAGATACGCAGTATTTT. The chain employs TRBV14 and TRBJ2-3; TRBD1 matches 9 bases. V lost 1 base, J lost 3 bases, and 5 bases stayed unmatched. Per germline, CDR1 SGHDN and CDR2 FVKESK. The CDR3 sequence is 16 residues long.

This clone was recorded only once. This chain connects TRBV30 to TRBJ1-1; maybe TRBD1 (5 bases). Germline V gene sequence: CDR1 GTSNPN, CDR2 SVGIG (reference sequence). Trimming stripped 4 bases from V and 0 bases from J, with 15 bases between. CDR3 length: 15 amino acids. DNA for the CDR3: TGTGCCTGGACCCTGGGGACGAACTTGAACACTGAAGCTTTCTTT. It encodes CAWTLGTNLNTEAFF.